These T cell receptor beta chains were read from a single sample in a study of type 1 and type 2 diabetes patients. TCRdb recomputed calls from the multiplex PCR reads with MiXCR, one row per CDR3 protein. Found here are 250,000 or so distinct CDR3 sequences, approximately 45% of them singletons; the top ten hold approximately 15%. Specimen: peripheral blood mononuclear cells (PBMCs). These receptors all come from a man between 18 and 35 years old with type 2 diabetes. The CDR3 runs from the conserved cysteine through the conserved F or W.

V	CDR3
TRBV12-3/TRBV12-4	CASSLSGLETQYF
TRBV6-1	CASSYLRRHSYEQYF
TRBV19	CASSLTSGASYEQYF
TRBV6-2/TRBV6-3	CASSLFRAYEQYF
TRBV19	CASSPVADSYEQYF
TRBV19	CASSWDASSYNEQFF
TRBV11-1	CASSLGISTDTQYF
TRBV7-2	CASSSQRETQYF
TRBV27	CASSLTNTGRLSQPQHF
TRBV18	CASSPGTGGSYEQYF
TRBV7-3	CASSPGGEGGNTQYF
TRBV30	CAWAVGGGTQYF
TRBV2	CASSEQGTITIYYNEQFF
TRBV5-1	CASSPQPGNTIYF
TRBV25-1	CASSGLGQGVFNYGYTF
TRBV2	CASSEGRVGNTEAFF
TRBV19	CASSDKTSTDTQYF
TRBV12-3/TRBV12-4	CASSRTGGTLDEQYF
TRBV29-1	CSVEAASKNTGELFF
TRBV28	CASSSQGREQYF
TRBV6-4	CASGESGGGPTDTQYF
TRBV14	CASSQGASGYNEQFF
TRBV10-3	CAISGFGSGSAGETQYF
TRBV12-3/TRBV12-4	CASGAGGEHEQFF
TRBV15	CATSRDTGDYEQYF
TRBV15	CATSRGGFDSYEQYF
TRBV14	CASSQAARGEQYF
TRBV11-3	CASSLDDPGRANYGYTF
TRBV7-9	CASSPGGRETQYF
TRBV13	CASSAALAGSYNEQFF
TRBV29-1	CSAVDSHNEQFF
TRBV19	CASSRTANDKTQYF
TRBV29-1	CSVVGQGAHGF
TRBV12-5	CASSLATEKETQYF
TRBV20-1	CSASGENTDTQYF
TRBV9	CASSVEVGSGGYTF
TRBV6-5	CASSSQTGGNSPLHF
TRBV7-2	CASSRSGFQETQYF
TRBV6-1	CASRGTGTEAFF
TRBV6-5	CARKGQDGETQYF
TRBV6-1	CASSEVGGAGSDEQYF
TRBV30	CAWSVGTLNEKLFF
TRBV6-5	CASSSAREQYF
TRBV7-9	CASSSPGGATTEAFF
TRBV19	CASSIGEGAGNEQFF
TRBV7-9	CASSEWRGGETQYF
TRBV20-1	CSAKEGFQETQYF
TRBV27	CASFRQGYNTEAFF
TRBV27	CASSYADTQYF
TRBV27	CASSPGLYRTYEQYF
TRBV6-6	CASSYTTGEAFF
TRBV12-3/TRBV12-4	CASSPDGSYGYTF
TRBV25-1	CASSEHKGLVYNEQFF
TRBV24-1	CATSGQGRTDTQYF
TRBV6-6	CASSDHRVNTEAFF